This T cell receptor (beta chain) was profiled in a study of blood T cell repertoires in COVID-19. There are 11 residues in the CDR3. The germline gives CDR1 SQVTM, CDR2 ANQGSEA. Unmatched junction bases numbered 5, after V lost 7 bases and J lost 7 bases. Sequenced by immunoSEQ multiplex PCR; TCRdb stores in-frame clones only, minus some. The sample includes 200,000 to 250,000 clones, about 85% seen only once; the top ten take roughly 12%. The sample was peripheral blood. The source of this sequence is a young woman who had recovered from COVID-19. V gene TRBV29-1 combines with J gene TRBJ1-2; the match to TRBD1 covers 8 bases. CDR3: CSAPRGLGYTF. Here the CDR3 DNA reads TGCAGCGCTCCCAGGGGGCTTGGCTACACCTTC.